These 3 T cell receptor beta chains were sequenced from one sample in a study of T cell changes during pregnancy in multiple sclerosis. The data were produced by immunoSEQ multiplex PCR, yet TCRdb's version contains in-frame clones alone and is incomplete. The sample has 90,000 to 95,000 clones, almost 95% seen once; the top ten hold 2% to 2.5%. The sample in question was peripheral blood, obtained in the third trimester of pregnancy. The receptors shown here come from a female donor with multiple sclerosis, enrolled in a pregnancy study.

This chain connects TRBV7-9 to TRBJ2-1, with a weak D call TRBD2 (6 bases). Between the trimmed V and J ends, which lost 5 bases and 7 bases, there was a span of 21 bases. The CDR3 runs 16 residues. CDR1 is SEHNR and CDR2 is FQNEAQ in the germline V gene (reference sequence). CDR3 sequence: CASSPYASVPGNEQFF. The DNA for the CDR3 is TGTGCCAGCAGCCCGTACGCTAGCGTACCAGGGAATGAGCAGTTCTTC.

The chain has TRBV5-1 and TRBJ2-7, with 7 positions matching TRBD2. The V segment lost 5 bases and the J segment 2 bases; nucleotides outside the gene matches: 7. The CDR3 totals 14 residues. Germline CDR1 SGHRS, CDR2 YFSETQ. CDR3 sequence (DNA): TGCGCCAGCAGGCTGGCTAGCGGAACCTACGAGCAGTACTTC. Its protein is CASRLASGTYEQYF.

This chain links TRBV27 with TRBJ1-4, with D maybe TRBD1 (5 bases). Between the trimmed V and J ends, which lost 4 bases and 0 bases, there was a span of 15 bases. The V gene's germline CDR1 is MNHEY and CDR2 SMNVEV (reference sequence). CDR3 length: 17 residues. CDR3 sequence (DNA): TGTGCCAGCAGTTATGCCACCCCGGGGGCAACTAATGAAAAACTGTTTTTT. Translation: CASSYATPGATNEKLFF.